Listed here are 7 T cell receptor beta chains from one sample, sequenced in a study of naive and memory T cell subsets. Amplification of ligated cDNA took four PCR rounds with SP2 and nested alpha and beta constant primers. MiXCR was run by TCRdb on the UMI-ligation and nested PCR reads, yielding one entry per CDR3 protein. The table includes 11,000 to 15,000 distinct CDR3 sequences, more than 4% detected once. Specified treatment: skin biopsy from PPD injection site in Mantoux-positive individual. TCR cDNA received a 3' ligated oligonucleotide that carried a UMI. The specimen was skin, collected from a tuberculin skin test site. The receptors originated from an adult in good health.

By proportion, this clonotype is medium-sized. The CDR3 loop is CASRDRGTDTQYF. The CDR3, as DNA: TGTGCCAGCAGGGACAGGGGCACAGATACGCAGTATTTT. The rearrangement links TRBV5-6 to TRBJ2-3; 8 bases fit TRBD1. The CDR3 runs 13 residues. The ends lost 5 bases at V and 1 base at J; junction bases unmatched: 0. CDR1 and CDR2 from the germline V gene are SGHDT and YYEEEE.

By frequency in the sample, this clonotype is medium-sized (0.01 to 0.1%). The chain links TRBV6-2 or TRBV6-3 to TRBJ2-7; 10 nucleotides agree with TRBD1. The germline CDR1 and CDR2 sequences are MNHEY and SVGEGT. V lost 6 bases to trimming and J lost 3 bases; unmatched junction nucleotides: 5. The CDR3 has 14 residues. CDR3 loop: CASSLRTGGYEQYF. The CDR3 DNA is TGTGCCAGCAGCCTACGGACAGGGGGCTACGAGCAGTACTTC.

The CDR3 region has the DNA TGTGCCAGCAGCTTAGGGGGAGCTGGAAACACCATATATTTT. This gives the protein CASSLGGAGNTIYF. The V and J genes are TRBV7-9 and TRBJ1-3; unclear D gene. Germline CDR1 and CDR2: SEHNR and FQNEAQ (reference sequence). Trimming took off 1 base at V and 2 bases at J, with 6 bases between the two ends. The CDR3 loop spans 14 amino acids.

This chain links TRBV10-3 with TRBJ2-5, with 10 bases fitting TRBD1. Germline V gene lookup returns CDR1 ENHRY and CDR2 SYGVKD. The CDR3 has 15 amino acids. The V segment lost 8 bases and the J segment 2 bases; nucleotides outside the gene matches: 8. CDR3 DNA: TGTGCCATCGGGACGGACAGGGGGTGTCAAGAGACCCAGTACTTC. As protein: CAIGTDRGCQETQYF.

This clonotype was detected many times. For the CDR3, the DNA is TGCAGTGCTTACCGGGACAGGACCACTGAAGCTTTCTTT. This gives the protein CSAYRDRTTEAFF. V usage is TRBV20-1 and J usage is TRBJ1-1; TRBD1 matches 8 bases. The CDR3 is 13 amino acids. V lost 5 bases to trimming and J lost 4 bases; unmatched junction nucleotides: 6. Germline V gene data show CDR1 as DFQATT and CDR2 as SNEGSKA (reference sequence).

The table lists this clonotype with many counts. The chain joins TRBV12-3 or TRBV12-4 to TRBJ2-1; 9 bases map to TRBD1. The CDR3 has 12 amino acids. Trimming cost V 6 bases and J 6 bases; bases outside gene matches: 0. In nucleotides, the CDR3 is TGTGCCAGCAGGGACAGGGGCAATGAGCAGTTCTTC. Encoded protein: CASRDRGNEQFF.

Only a few counts were recorded for this clonotype. The rearrangement uses TRBV6-2 or TRBV6-3 and TRBJ2-3; TRBD1 matches at 8 bases. Trimming removed 7 bases from V and 6 bases from J; junction bases left unmatched: 27. This CDR3 spans 20 amino acids. Germline V gene data show CDR1 as MNHEY and CDR2 as SVGEGT. This CDR3 reads CASTLGIRGPPSHRSDTQYF. Here the CDR3 DNA reads TGTGCCAGCACTCTTGGGATCAGGGGGCCCCCCTCGCATCGTTCGGATACGCAGTATTTT.